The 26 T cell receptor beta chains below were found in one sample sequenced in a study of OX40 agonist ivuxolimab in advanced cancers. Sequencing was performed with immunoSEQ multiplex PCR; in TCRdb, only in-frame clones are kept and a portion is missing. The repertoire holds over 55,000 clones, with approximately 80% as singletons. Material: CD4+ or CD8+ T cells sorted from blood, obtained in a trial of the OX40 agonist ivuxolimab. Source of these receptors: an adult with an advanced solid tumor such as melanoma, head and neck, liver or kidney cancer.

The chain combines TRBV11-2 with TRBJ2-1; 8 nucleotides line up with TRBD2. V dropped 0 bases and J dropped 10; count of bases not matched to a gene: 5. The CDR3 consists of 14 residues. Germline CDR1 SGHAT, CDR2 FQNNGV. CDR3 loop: CASSLETAGGEQFF. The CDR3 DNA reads TGTGCCAGCAGCTTAGAGACGGCGGGAGGAGAGCAGTTCTTC. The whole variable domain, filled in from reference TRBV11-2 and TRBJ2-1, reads EAGVAQSPRYKIIEKRQSVAFWCNPISGHATLYWYQQILGQGPKLLIQFQNNGVVDDSQLPKDRFSAERLKGVDSTLKIQPAKLEDSAVYLCASSLETAGGEQFFGPGTRLTVL.

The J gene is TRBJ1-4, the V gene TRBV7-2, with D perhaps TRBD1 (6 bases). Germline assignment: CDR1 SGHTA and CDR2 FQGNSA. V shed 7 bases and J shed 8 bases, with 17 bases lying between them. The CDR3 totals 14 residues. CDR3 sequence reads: CASTRGRGGEKLFF. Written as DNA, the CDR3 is TGTGCCAGCACCCGAGGCAGGGGCGGAGAAAAACTGTTTTTT.

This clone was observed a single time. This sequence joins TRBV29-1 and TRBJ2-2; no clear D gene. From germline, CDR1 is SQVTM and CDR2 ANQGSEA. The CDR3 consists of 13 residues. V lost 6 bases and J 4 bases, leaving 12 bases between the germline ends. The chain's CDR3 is CSVGGVVTGELFF. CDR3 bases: TGCAGCGTAGGTGGGGTCGTCACCGGGGAGCTGTTTTTT.

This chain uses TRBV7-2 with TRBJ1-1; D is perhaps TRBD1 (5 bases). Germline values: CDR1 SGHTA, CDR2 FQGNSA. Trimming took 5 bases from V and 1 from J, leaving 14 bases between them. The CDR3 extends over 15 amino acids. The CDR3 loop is CASSPLGGANTEAFF. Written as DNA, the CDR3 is TGTGCCAGCAGCCCCTTGGGAGGGGCGAACACTGAAGCTTTCTTT.

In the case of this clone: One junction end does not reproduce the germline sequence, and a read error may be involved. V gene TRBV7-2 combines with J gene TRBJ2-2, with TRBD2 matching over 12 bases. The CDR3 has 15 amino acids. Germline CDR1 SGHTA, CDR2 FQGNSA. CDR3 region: CASSLAGGSGGELFF. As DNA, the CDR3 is TGTGCCAGCAGCCTAGCGGGAGGGTCTGGCGGGGAGCTGTTTTTT.

DNA for the CDR3: TGTGCCAGCTCACCAAATCAGCCCCAGCATTTT. Translated: CASSPNQPQHF. This chain links TRBV18 with TRBJ1-5; no reliable D call. The CDR3 is made up of 11 amino acids. V lost 2 bases to trimming and J lost 4 bases, with 0 bases between them. Germline CDR1 is KGHSH and CDR2 is LQKENI.

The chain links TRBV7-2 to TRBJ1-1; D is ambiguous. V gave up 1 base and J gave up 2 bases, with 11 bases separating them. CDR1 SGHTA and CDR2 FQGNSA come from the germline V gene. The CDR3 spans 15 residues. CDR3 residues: CASSLVASLNTEAFF. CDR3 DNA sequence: TGTGCCAGCAGCTTAGTGGCCAGCCTTAACACTGAAGCTTTCTTT. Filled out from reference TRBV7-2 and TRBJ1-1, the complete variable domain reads GAGVSQSPSNKVTEKGKDVELRCDPISGHTALYWYRQSLGQGLEFLIYFQGNSAPDKSGLPSDRFSAERTGGSVSTLTIQRTQQEDSAVYLCASSLVASLNTEAFFGQGTRLTVV.

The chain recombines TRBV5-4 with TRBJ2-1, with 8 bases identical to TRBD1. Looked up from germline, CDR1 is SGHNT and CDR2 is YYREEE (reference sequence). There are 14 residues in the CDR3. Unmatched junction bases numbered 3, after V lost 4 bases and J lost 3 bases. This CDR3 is CASSLGQGYNEQFF. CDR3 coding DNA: TGTGCCAGCAGCCTAGGACAGGGCTACAATGAGCAGTTCTTC.

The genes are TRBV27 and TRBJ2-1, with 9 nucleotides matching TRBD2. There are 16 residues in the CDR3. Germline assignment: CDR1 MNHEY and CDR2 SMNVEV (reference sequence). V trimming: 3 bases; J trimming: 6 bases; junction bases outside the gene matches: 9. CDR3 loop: CASSLWSSGKINEQFF. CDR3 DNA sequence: TGTGCCAGCAGTTTGTGGTCTAGCGGGAAGATCAATGAGCAGTTCTTC.

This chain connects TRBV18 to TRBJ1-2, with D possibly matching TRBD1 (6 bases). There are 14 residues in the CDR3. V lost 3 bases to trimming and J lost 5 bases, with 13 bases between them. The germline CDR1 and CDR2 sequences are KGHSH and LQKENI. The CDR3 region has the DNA TGTGCCAGCTCACCCGGGGGCCAAGCTTATGGCTACACCTTC. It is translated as CASSPGGQAYGYTF.

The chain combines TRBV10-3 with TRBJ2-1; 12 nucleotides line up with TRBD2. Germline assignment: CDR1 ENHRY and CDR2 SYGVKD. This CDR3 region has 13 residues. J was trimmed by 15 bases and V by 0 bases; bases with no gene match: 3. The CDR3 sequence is CAISESTSGRLFF. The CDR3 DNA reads TGTGCCATCAGTGAGTCGACTAGCGGGAGACTGTTCTTC.

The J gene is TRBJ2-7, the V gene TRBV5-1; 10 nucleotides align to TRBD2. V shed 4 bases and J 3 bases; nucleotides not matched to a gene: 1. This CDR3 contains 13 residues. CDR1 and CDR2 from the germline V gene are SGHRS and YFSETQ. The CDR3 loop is CASSPSGSYEQYF. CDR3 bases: TGCGCCAGCAGCCCTAGCGGGAGCTACGAGCAGTACTTC.

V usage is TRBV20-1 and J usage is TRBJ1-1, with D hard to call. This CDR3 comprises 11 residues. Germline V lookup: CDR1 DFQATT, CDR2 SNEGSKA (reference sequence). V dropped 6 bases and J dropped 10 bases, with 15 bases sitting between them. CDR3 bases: TGCAGTGCCCTCGACTGGACTATAGCTTTCTTT. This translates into CSALDWTIAFF.

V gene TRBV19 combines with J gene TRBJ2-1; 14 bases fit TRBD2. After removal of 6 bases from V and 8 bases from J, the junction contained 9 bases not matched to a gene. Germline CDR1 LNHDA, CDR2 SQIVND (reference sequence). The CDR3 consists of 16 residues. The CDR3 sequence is CASRGPGTSGSHEQFF. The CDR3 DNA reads TGTGCCAGTAGGGGCCCTGGGACTAGCGGGAGCCATGAGCAGTTCTTC. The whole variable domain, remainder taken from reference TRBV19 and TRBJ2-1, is DGGITQSPKYLFRKEGQNVTLSCEQNLNHDAMYWYRQDPGQGLRLIYYSQIVNDFQKGDIAEGYSVSREKKESFPLTVTSAQKNPTAFYLCASRGPGTSGSHEQFFGPGTRLTVL.

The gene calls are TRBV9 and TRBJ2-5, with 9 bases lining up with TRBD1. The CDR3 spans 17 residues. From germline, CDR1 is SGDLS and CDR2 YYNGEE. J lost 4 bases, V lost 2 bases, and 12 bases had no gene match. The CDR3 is CASSVPAGQGDPETQYF. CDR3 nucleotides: TGTGCCAGCAGCGTCCCCGCGGGACAGGGCGACCCAGAGACCCAGTACTTC.

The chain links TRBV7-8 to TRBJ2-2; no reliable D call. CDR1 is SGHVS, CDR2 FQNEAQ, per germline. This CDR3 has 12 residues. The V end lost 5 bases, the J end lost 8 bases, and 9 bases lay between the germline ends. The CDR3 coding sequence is TGTGCCAGCAGCCCAATCCCTGGGGAGCTGTTTTTT. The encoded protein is CASSPIPGELFF.

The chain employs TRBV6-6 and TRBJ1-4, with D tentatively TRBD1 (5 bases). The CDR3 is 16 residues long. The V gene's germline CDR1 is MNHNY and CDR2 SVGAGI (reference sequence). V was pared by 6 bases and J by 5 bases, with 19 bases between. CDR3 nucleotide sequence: TGTGCCAGCAGACAATCGGGACGGCGGGAGAATGAAAAACTGTTTTTT. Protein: CASRQSGRRENEKLFF.

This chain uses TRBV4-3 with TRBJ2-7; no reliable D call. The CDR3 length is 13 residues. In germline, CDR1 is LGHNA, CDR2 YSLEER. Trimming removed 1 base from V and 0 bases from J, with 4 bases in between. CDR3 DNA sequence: TGCGCCAGCAGCCAAGTAGCCTCCTACGAGCAGTACTTC. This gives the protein CASSQVASYEQYF.

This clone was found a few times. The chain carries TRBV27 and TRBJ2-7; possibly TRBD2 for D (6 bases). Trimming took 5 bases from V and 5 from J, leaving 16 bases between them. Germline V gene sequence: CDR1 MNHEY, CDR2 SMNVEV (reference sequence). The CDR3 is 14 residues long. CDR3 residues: CASSAATSFHEQYF. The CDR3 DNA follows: TGTGCCAGCAGTGCAGCGACTAGTTTCCACGAGCAGTACTTC.

The CDR3, as DNA: TGTGCCATCAGTGAGGGAACCGGGGAGCTGTTTTTT. Protein: CAISEGTGELFF. The chain employs TRBV10-3 and TRBJ2-2; D is undetermined. Trimming took 2 bases from V and 5 from J, leaving 3 bases between them. The CDR3 is 12 residues long. Germline V lookup: CDR1 ENHRY, CDR2 SYGVKD.

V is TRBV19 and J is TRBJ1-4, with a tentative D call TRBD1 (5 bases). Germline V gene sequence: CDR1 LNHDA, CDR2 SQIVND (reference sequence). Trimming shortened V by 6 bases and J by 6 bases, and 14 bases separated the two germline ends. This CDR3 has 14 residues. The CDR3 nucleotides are TGTGCCAGTAGCCCATTTGGGACTGATGAAAAACTGTTTTTT. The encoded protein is CASSPFGTDEKLFF.

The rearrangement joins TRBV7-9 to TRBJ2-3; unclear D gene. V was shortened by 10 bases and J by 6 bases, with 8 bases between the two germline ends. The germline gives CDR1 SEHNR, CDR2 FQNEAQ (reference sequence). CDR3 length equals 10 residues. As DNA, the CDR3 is TGTGCCACCTCAGTGGATACGCAGTATTTT. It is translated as CATSVDTQYF.

In DNA, the CDR3 is TGCGCCAGCGGACAGTCAAACATTCAGTACTTC. This sequence encodes CASGQSNIQYF. V usage is TRBV4-3 and J usage is TRBJ2-4, with a weak D call TRBD1 (6 bases). Germline loops: CDR1 LGHNA, CDR2 YSLEER. V was trimmed by 8 bases and J by 6 bases, leaving 8 bases between them. The CDR3 runs to 11 residues.

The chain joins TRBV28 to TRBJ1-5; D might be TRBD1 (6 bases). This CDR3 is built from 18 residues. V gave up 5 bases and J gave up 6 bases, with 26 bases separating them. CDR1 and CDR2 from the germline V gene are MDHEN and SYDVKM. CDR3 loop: CASSPEEGGRGWFQPQHF. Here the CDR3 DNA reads TGTGCCAGCAGTCCCGAGGAGGGAGGGAGGGGGTGGTTTCAGCCCCAGCATTTT.

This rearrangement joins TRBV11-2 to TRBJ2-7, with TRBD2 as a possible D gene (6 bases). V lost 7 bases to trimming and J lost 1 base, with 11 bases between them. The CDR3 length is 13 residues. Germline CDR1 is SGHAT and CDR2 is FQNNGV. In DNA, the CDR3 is TGTGCCAGCACTTACGGGAGATCCTACGAGCAGTACTTC. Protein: CASTYGRSYEQYF.

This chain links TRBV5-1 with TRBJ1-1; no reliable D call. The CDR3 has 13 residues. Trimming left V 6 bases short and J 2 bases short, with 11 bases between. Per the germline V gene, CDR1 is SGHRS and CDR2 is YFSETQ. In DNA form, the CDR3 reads TGCGCCAGCAAAGAAATGGGTAACACTGAAGCTTTCTTT. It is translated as CASKEMGNTEAFF.